The 11 T cell receptor beta chains in this list originate from one sample, sequenced in a study of tumor-infiltrating lymphocytes in primary liver carcinoma (dated by TCRdb to about 2017). TCRdb shows the sequencer as Illumina HiSeq 2500. Starting from around 500 ng total RNA, TCRbeta-specific cDNA was produced by reverse transcription with a constant-region primer and ProtoScript II reverse transcriptase. The TCRbeta libraries were prepared through three rounds of nested multiplex PCR following a slightly modified ARM-PCR procedure. Each of the first two PCR rounds ran for around 11 cycles and used multiplex TRBV1-TRBV30 forward primers together with a Cbeta reverse primer. TCRdb reprocessed the public reads (quality trimming at Q25 with fastp, clone calling with MiXCR) and kept in-frame beta chains. Rows with one shared CDR3 protein collapse into an entry with the most common genes and DNA. The sample data list 37,000 or so distinct CDR3 sequences, and roughly 80% of these were observed just once. Approximately 37% of the sample rests with the top ten.

Without any cell sorting, total RNA and DNA were extracted together from roughly 20-30 mg of bulk tissue using the AllPrep DNA/RNA mini kit. Sequences were obtained from tumor-adjacent normal liver tissue. The origin of the receptors is a man between 35 and 55 years old with primary liver carcinoma and hepatitis B virus infection.

Concerning this clonotype: This sequence may be a read error, since a much larger clone differs from it by one base. This rearrangement joins TRBV2 to TRBJ2-1, with D perhaps TRBD2 (5 bases). From germline, CDR1 is SNHLY and CDR2 FYNNEI. There are 13 residues in the CDR3. The CDR3 DNA follows: TGTGTCAGCAGCGGTCCTTCCTACAATGAGCAGTTCTTC. It is translated as CVSSGPSYNEQFF.

This clonotype qualifies as medium-sized. The chain uses TRBV5-5 and TRBJ1-1, with no clear D. This CDR3 spans 14 amino acids. Germline values: CDR1 SGHKS, CDR2 YYEKEE (reference sequence). The V end was cut by 0 bases, the J end by 1 base, with 7 bases between. This CDR3 reads CASSLALRNTEAFF. The DNA for the CDR3 is TGTGCCAGCAGCTTGGCCCTGAGGAACACTGAAGCTTTCTTT.

Concerning this clonotype itself: An end of the junction does not agree with germline; a read error may underlie this. This chain links TRBV5-5 with TRBJ2-1; D uncertain. CDR1 and CDR2 (germline): SGHKS, YYEKEE (reference sequence). CDR3 length: 13 residues. The CDR3 region has the DNA TGTGCAAGCAGCTACCGAACGGGCTATGAGCAGTTCTTC. It codes for CASSYRTGYEQFF. The full variable domain, with the rest looked up from reference TRBV5-5 and TRBJ2-1, is DAGVTQSPTHLIKTRGQQVTLRCSPISGHKSVSWYQQVLGQGPQFIFQYYEKEERGRGNFPDRFSARQFPNYSSELNVNALLLGDSALYLCASSYRTGYEQFFGPGTRLTVL.

CDR3 nucleotide sequence: TGTGCCAGCAGCTCGGGACGGTTCTCTTACGAGCAGTACTTC. Translating it yields CASSSGRFSYEQYF. V gene TRBV5-4 combines with J gene TRBJ2-7; D is perhaps TRBD1 or TRBD2 (5 bases each). CDR1 is SGHNT, CDR2 YYREEE, per germline (reference sequence). V lost 3 bases, J lost 4 bases, and 14 bases lay in between. The CDR3 spans 14 residues.

This clonotype has just a few counts. The CDR3 does not close with the conserved phenylalanine or tryptophan, likely indicating a read error. The chain employs TRBV6-2 or TRBV6-3 and TRBJ2-1; no clear D gene. CDR3 length: 14 amino acids. The germline V gene has CDR1 MNHEY and CDR2 SVGEGT. CDR3 sequence reads: CANSADGSYNEQFS. In nucleotides, the CDR3 is TGTGCCAACTCGGCGGACGGGTCCTATAATGAGCAGTTCTCC.

For this clonotype: The CDR3 does not end in the conserved phenylalanine or tryptophan, so this is likely a read error. The gene calls are TRBV19 and TRBJ2-2; no reliable D call. V was trimmed by 7 bases and J by 7 bases, leaving 7 bases between them. The CDR3 consists of 11 residues. Germline CDR1 and CDR2: LNHDA and SQIVND (reference sequence). In DNA, the CDR3 is TGTGCCAGTACTATTTTCGGGGAGCTGTTTCTT. Translated, it gives CASTIFGELFL.

The chain couples TRBV4-3 to TRBJ2-7; D remains unclear. Germline values: CDR1 LGHNA, CDR2 YSLEER. The CDR3 has 15 residues. V was shortened by 0 bases and J by 3 bases, with 12 bases between the two germline ends. The CDR3 loop is CASSQEYGSIYEQYF. In nucleotides, the CDR3 is TGCGCCAGCAGCCAAGAGTATGGTAGTATCTACGAGCAGTACTTC.

The J gene is TRBJ2-7, the V gene TRBV5-1; a weak D match, TRBD2 (5 bases). The V gene lost 0 bases and the J gene lost 8 bases, with 18 bases spanning the gap. CDR1 and CDR2 from the germline V gene are SGHRS and YFSETQ. This CDR3 is built from 15 residues. The CDR3, as DNA: TGCGCCAGCAGCTTGGCGGCAGGAGGCCCCGACAAGCAGTACTTC. Translating it yields CASSLAAGGPDKQYF.

About this clonotype itself: This likely comes from a read error, as the CDR3 has no conserved phenylalanine or tryptophan at its end. CDR3: CASSPPWDEKLFL. CDR3 coding DNA: TGTGCGAGCAGCCCCCCGTGGGATGAAAAACTGTTTCTT. This chain links TRBV11-2 with TRBJ1-4; the D is unclear. The CDR3 length is 13 residues. Germline V gene lookup returns CDR1 SGHAT and CDR2 FQNNGV.

With regard to this clonotype: A junction boundary mismatches the germline segment, possibly from a read error. The chain couples TRBV11-1 to TRBJ2-4; 8 bases agree with TRBD2. Germline V lookup: CDR1 SGHAT, CDR2 FQDESV (reference sequence). CDR3 length: 17 residues. The CDR3 DNA follows: TGTGCCAGCAGCTTTCACGGGATTAGCGGGACCAAAAACGTTCAGTACTTC. It encodes CASSFHGISGTKNVQYF.

The J gene is TRBJ2-1, the V gene TRBV6-1; 14 bases fit TRBD2. From germline, CDR1 is MNHNS and CDR2 SASEGT. The CDR3 consists of 15 residues. CDR3 in DNA: TGTGTTAGCGGTGAAGGGACTAGCGGGAGCAATGAGCAGTTCTTC. It is translated as CVSGEGTSGSNEQFF.